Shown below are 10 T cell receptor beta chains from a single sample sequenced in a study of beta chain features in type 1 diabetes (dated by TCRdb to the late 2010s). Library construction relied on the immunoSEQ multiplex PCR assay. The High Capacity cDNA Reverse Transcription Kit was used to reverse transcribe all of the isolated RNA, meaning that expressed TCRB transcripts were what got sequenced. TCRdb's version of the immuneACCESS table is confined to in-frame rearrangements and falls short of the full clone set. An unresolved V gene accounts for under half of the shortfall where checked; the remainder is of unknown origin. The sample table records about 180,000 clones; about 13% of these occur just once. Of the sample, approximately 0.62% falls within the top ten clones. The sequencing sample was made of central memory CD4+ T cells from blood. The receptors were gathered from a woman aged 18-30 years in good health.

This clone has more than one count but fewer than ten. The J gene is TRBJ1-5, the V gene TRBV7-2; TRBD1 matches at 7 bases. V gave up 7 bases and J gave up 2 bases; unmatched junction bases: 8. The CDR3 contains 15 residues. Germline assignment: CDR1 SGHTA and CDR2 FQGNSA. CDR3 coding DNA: TGTGCCAGCACGCCCCCGGGACAGCGCAATCAGCCCCAGCATTTT. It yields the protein CASTPPGQRNQPQHF.

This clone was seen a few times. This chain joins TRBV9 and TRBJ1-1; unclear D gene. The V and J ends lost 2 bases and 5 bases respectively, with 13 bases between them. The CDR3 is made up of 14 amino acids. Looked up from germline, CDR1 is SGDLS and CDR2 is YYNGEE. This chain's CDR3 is CASSVDTFGTEAFF. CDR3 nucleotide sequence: TGTGCCAGCAGCGTCGACACCTTTGGAACTGAAGCTTTCTTT.

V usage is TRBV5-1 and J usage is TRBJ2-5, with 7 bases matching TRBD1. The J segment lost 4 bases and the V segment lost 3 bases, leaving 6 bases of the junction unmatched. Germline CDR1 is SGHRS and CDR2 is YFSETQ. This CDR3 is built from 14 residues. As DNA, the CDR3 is TGCGCCAGCAGCTCGACAGGGAGTGGAGAGACCCAGTACTTC. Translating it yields CASSSTGSGETQYF.

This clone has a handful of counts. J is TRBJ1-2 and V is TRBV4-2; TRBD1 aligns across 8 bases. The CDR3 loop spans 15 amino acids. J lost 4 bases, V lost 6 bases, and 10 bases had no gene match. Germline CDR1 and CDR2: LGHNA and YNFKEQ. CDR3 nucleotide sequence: TGTGCCAGCAGTCTTTACAAGACAGGGGCCTATGGCTACACCTTC. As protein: CASSLYKTGAYGYTF.

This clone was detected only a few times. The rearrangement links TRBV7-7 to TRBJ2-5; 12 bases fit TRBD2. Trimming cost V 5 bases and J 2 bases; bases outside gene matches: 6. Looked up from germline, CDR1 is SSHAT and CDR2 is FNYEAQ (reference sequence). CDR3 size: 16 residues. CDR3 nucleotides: TGTGCCAGCAGCGCTCTAGCGGGAGGGGGTCAAGAGACCCAGTACTTC. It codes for CASSALAGGGQETQYF.

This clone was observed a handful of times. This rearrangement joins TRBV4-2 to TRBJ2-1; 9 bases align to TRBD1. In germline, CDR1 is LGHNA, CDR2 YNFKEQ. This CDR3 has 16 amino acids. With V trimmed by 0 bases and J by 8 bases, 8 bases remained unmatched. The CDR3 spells CASSQDPGQGGDEQFF. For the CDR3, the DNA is TGTGCCAGCAGCCAAGATCCGGGACAGGGAGGCGATGAGCAGTTCTTC.

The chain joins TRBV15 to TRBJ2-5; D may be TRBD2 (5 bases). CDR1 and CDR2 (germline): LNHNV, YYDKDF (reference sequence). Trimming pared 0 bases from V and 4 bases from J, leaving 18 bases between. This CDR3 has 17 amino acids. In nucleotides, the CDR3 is TGTGCCACCAGCAGAGATGAAACTAGTTCGTATGGAGAGACCCAGTACTTC. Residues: CATSRDETSSYGETQYF.

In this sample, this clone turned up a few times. As DNA, the CDR3 is TGTGCCAGCAGTCTAACTCGACAGGGAGGCAACGAGCAGTACTTC. Its translation: CASSLTRQGGNEQYF. The chain joins TRBV25-1 to TRBJ2-7, with D perhaps TRBD1 (7 bases). The CDR3 extends over 15 amino acids. V was trimmed by 5 bases and J by 5 bases, leaving 19 bases between them. Germline V gene data show CDR1 as MGHDK and CDR2 as SYGVNS.

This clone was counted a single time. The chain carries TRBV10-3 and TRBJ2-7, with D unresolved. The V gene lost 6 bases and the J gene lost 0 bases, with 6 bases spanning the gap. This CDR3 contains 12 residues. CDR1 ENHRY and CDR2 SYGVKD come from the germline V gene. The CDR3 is CAIRSISYEQYF. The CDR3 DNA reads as TGTGCCATCAGGTCAATCTCCTACGAGCAGTACTTC.

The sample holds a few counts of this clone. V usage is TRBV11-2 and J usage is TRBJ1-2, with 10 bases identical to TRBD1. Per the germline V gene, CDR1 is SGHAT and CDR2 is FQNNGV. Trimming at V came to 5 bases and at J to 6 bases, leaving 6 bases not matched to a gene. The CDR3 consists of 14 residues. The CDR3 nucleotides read TGTGCCAGCAGCGGACAGACAGGGGGCGATGGCTACACCTTC. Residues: CASSGQTGGDGYTF.